This TCR beta chain was sequenced for a study of CD4 T cells in relation to SARS-CoV-2 and coronaviruses (dated by TCRdb to about 2021). About the investigation overall: In the ViraFEST assay, PBMCs were cultured with antigen for roughly ten days, after which TCR beta CDR3s were sequenced to identify clonal expansions specific to the antigen. The study assessed, at the TCR clonotype level, memory CD4+ T cell crossreactivity between SARS-CoV-2 and common cold coronavirus spike proteins. An HIV-1 Nef peptide pool or a no-peptide culture served as the negative reference condition. The Adaptive Biotechnologies TCR-sequencing kit was used for samples from a few pre-COVID donors and for the naive versus memory experiments, whereas the other data were Illumina-based. Expansion assays from other donors in the study were sequenced with a different, Illumina-based TCR-beta assay. Patient-derived lymphoblastoid cell lines were used to map the HLA restriction of shared crossreactive spike epitopes. On the study overall, not on this receptor specifically: Crossreactivity analysis was centred on spike protein, so crossreactivity against other viral proteins was not assessed. The study was limited by small numbers of patients and tested TCRs. Significantly weaker SARS-CoV-2-driven expansion was shown by crossreactive clones than by monoreactive clones, consistent with antigenic imprinting. Because no donor provided both pre-pandemic and post-infection samples, tracing the source of pre-existing responses was limited. Memory CD4+ clonotypes crossrecognizing SARS-CoV-2 and at least one common cold coronavirus spike were found in roughly 59% of donors.

The CDR3 measures 14 amino acids from cysteine to phenylalanine. The sequence is cut down to CDR3 DNA, 42 bases in frame from base 1. V was cut back by 3 bases and J by 8 bases, leaving a gap of 11 bases between them. Per the germline V gene (reference sequence), LGHDT is the CDR1 and YNNKEL is the CDR2. CD4+ T cells from unexposed donors were collected before the COVID-19 pandemic (2011-2018). Following 10 days of culture, the EasySep CD4+ T cell isolation kit was used to isolate CD4+ T cells. As cell numbers permitted, CD4+ T cells from unexposed donors were tested for reactivity to SARS-CoV-2 S and N and to four common cold coronavirus spike pools. Each well held 1.5 million to 2.5 million PBMCs cultured in IMDM containing roughly 5% human AB serum and roughly 10 IU/ml IL-2. Half of the culture medium was replaced with fresh IL-2-containing medium on days 3 and 7. Each peptide culture condition was generally run in triplicate replicate wells. The leukapheresis product for the unexposed donors was obtained through commercial purchase. Ficoll-Paque PLUS gradient centrifugation was used to isolate PBMCs from either whole blood or leukapheresis product. PBMCs were either cryopreserved at -140°C or used fresh in the expansion assay. The QIAamp Micro DNA Kit was used to extract genomic DNA from the CD4+ T cells.

The library was prepared using the immunoSEQ multiplex PCR assay. Regarding the original processing steps: During preprocessing, nonproductive sequences were removed, along with CDR3s that did not begin with C, did not end with F or W, or were shorter than 7 amino acids. Antigen-specific clonotypes were called with the MANAFEST web app, based on expansion relative to reference and other culture wells. A clone counted as positive if significantly expanded in 2 of 3 replicate wells versus the reference culture at FDR below 0.05. Positive clones also required significant expansion versus all other tandem wells and an odds ratio above 5. CDR3 homology was quantified as pairwise Levenshtein distance, calculated with the stringdist R package after three terminal residues were trimmed from each end. The immuneACCESS repertoire file appears here via TCRdb, limited to in-frame rearrangements. These files lack a portion of the clones; in checked studies, under half of the deficit traces to unresolved V genes, and the cause of the others is not known. Clone size and the V and J calls come from that table; the DNA yielded D and trimming. This sample holds about 27,000 clones; roughly 73% were observed only once. Roughly 21% of the sample is taken by the ten largest.

Concerning this clone: No antigen is known for it. The input lacks base qualities; no much larger clone sits a single base away.

The sequenced sample consisted of CD4+ T cells from PBMCs, cultured in vitro. The chain uses TRBV3-1 (or the pseudogene TRBV3-2) and TRBJ1-6, with an unclear D gene assignment. The TCR was taken from a human donor in good health. The CDR3 corresponds to CASSHSAPHSPLHF. The nucleotides are TGTGCCAGCAGCCACTCGGCGCCCCATTCACCCCTCCACTTT.